This entry features one T cell receptor beta chain sequence. As yet, its antigen is unknown. The source of the sample is a study of radiotherapy plus CTLA-4 blockade in lung cancer. Whole-study context: Objective response was observed in roughly 20% of patients, and disease control in 31%.

The method was immunoSEQ multiplex PCR; TCRdb's version includes in-frame clones alone and lacks a portion of them. The data show about 88,000 clones, 72% seen once. Germline CDR1 reads LNHDA; CDR2 reads SQIVND (reference sequence). J was trimmed by 5 bases and V by 5 bases; bases with no gene match: 11. This CDR3 spans 15 amino acids. Each patient with chemo-refractory metastatic non-small-cell lung cancer was treated with focal radiation plus CTLA-4 blockade using ipilimumab. Whole-study results and caveats: According to reports, early shifts in blood T cell clones, alongside interferon-beta, forecast response most accurately. TCR clones of tumor origin grew in blood after radiotherapy plus ipilimumab.

The source was peripheral blood, collected from a patient treated with radiotherapy plus ipilimumab. The sequence came from a human donor with non-small cell lung cancer that progressed on radiotherapy plus ipilimumab. The chain carries TRBV19 and TRBJ1-2, with 7 bases lining up with TRBD1. CDR3 region: CASSPDAGGTYGYTF. The CDR3, as DNA: TGTGCCAGTAGTCCCGACGCAGGGGGTACTTATGGCTACACCTTC.